This T cell receptor (beta chain) was retrieved from a study of regulatory T cells in long-lasting Graves disease. Points from the study as a whole: Favoring TRBV28, TRBJ1-2 and TRBJ2-5 was a feature seen in persistent disease.

Losses at the gene ends were 4 bases for V and 3 bases for J; bases not matched to a gene: 7. The germline CDR1 and CDR2 sequences are MNHEY and SVGEGT. The CDR3 loop spans 18 amino acids. This clonotype occurred many times. The antigen remains undetermined. With iRepertoire HTBI primers and Arm-PCR of CDR3 regions, TCR beta libraries were built. TCRdb itself ran the multiplex PCR reads through MiXCR, one entry per CDR3 protein. Altogether 530,000 or so distinct CDR3 sequences are present, less than 15% being singletons, with the ten largest covering 10%. Indicated time point: newly diagnosed GD, antithyroid drugs for less than 3 months. The authors made the TCR library using RNA they extracted from PBMCs. The authors diagnosed Graves' disease using American Thyroid Association guidelines. These data also formed part of another study, on T cells in Graves' hyperthyroidism and ophthalmopathy.

The V and J genes are TRBV6-2 or TRBV6-3 and TRBJ2-6; 12 bases align to TRBD2. Sequencing was performed on peripheral blood mononuclear cells (PBMCs), taken at new diagnosis, from a patient treated with antithyroid drugs. The sequence was obtained from a man aged 25-45 years with Graves disease. The CDR3 DNA is TGTGCCAGCAGTTCCCCCGGACTAGCGGGAATTGGGGCCAACGTCCTGACTTTC. This sequence encodes CASSSPGLAGIGANVLTF.